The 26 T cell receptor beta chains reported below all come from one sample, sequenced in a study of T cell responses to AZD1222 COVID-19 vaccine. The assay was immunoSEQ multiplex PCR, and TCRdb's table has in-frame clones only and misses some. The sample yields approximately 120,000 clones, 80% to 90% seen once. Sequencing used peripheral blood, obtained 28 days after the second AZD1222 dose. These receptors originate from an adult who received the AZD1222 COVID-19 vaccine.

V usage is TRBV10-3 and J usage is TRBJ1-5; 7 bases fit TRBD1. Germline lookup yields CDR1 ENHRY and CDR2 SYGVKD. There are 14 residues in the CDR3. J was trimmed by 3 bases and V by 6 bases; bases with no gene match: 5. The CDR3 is CAISPGQANQPQHF. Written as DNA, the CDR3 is TGTGCCATCAGCCCCGGACAGGCCAATCAGCCCCAGCATTTT.

The CDR3 nucleotides are TGTGCCAGCAGCGGAGACAGGGCTGAAGCTTTCTTT. Amino acid sequence: CASSGDRAEAFF. The chain uses TRBV4-2 and TRBJ1-1, with 7 nucleotides matching TRBD1. Germline trimming cut 5 bases from V and 6 bases from J; bases unmatched to any gene: 3. Germline CDR1 is LGHNA and CDR2 is YNFKEQ. CDR3 length: 12 amino acids.

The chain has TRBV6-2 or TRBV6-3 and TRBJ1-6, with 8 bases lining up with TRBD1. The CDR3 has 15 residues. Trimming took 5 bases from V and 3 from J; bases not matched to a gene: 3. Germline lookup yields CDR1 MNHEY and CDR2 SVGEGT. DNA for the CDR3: TGTGCCAGCAGTAGCGGACAGGGCTATAATTCACCCCTCCACTTT. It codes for CASSSGQGYNSPLHF.

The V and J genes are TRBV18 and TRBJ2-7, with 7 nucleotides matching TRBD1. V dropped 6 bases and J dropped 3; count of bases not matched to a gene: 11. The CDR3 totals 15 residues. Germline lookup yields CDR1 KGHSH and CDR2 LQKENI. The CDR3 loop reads CASSPGDRAYYEQYF. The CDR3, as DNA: TGTGCCAGCTCCCCCGGGGACAGAGCTTACTACGAGCAGTACTTC.

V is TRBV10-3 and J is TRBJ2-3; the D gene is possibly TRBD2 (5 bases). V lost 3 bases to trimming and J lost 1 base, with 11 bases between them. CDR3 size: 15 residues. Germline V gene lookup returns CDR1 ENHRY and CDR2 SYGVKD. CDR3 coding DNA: TGTGCCATCAGTGAACGGCAGGAGGGCACAGATACGCAGTATTTT. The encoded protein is CAISERQEGTDTQYF.

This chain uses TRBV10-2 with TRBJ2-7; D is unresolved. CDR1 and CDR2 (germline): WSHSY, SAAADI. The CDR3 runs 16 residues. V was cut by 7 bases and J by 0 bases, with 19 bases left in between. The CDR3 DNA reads TGCGCCAGCAAGGATGGTAGGTCTCTCGGCTCCTACGAGCAGTACTTC. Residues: CASKDGRSLGSYEQYF.

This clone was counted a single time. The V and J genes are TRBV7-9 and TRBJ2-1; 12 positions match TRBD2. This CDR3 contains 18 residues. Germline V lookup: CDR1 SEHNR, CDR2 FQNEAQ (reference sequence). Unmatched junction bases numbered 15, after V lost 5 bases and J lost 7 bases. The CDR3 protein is CASSLLVQPSGRGNEQFF. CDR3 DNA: TGTGCCAGCAGCCTGCTCGTCCAACCTAGCGGGAGGGGGAATGAGCAGTTCTTC.

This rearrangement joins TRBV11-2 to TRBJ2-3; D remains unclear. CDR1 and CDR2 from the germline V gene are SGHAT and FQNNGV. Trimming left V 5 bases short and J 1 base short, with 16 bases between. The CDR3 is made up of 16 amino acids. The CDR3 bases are TGTGCCAGCAGCACTCTGGCCCGGGTGGGCACAGATACGCAGTATTTT. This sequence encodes CASSTLARVGTDTQYF.

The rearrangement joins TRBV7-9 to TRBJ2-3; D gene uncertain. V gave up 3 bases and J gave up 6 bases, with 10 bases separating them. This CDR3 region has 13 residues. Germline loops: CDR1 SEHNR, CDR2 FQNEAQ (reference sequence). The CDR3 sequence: CASSLASRDTQYF. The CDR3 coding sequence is TGTGCCAGCAGCTTGGCCAGCCGCGATACGCAGTATTTT.

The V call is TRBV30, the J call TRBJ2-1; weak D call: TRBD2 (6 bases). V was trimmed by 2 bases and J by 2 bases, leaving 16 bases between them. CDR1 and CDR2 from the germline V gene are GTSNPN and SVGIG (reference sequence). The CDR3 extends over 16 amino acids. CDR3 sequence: CAWSPPGERAYNEQFF. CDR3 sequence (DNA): TGTGCCTGGAGTCCCCCTGGGGAGCGGGCCTACAATGAGCAGTTCTTC. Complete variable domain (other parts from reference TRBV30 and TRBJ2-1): SQTIHQWPATLVQPVGSPLSLECTVEGTSNPNLYWYRQAAGRGLQLLFYSVGIGQISSEVPQNLSASRPQDRQFILSSKKLLLSDSGFYLCAWSPPGERAYNEQFFGPGTRLTVL.

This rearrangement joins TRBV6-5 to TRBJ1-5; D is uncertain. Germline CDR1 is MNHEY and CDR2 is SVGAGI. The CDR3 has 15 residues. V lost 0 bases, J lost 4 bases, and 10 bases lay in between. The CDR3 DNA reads TGTGCCAGCAGTTACTCAGGGCAGCCAAATCAGCCCCAGCATTTT. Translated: CASSYSGQPNQPQHF.

The CDR3 reads CASSRTVPNYGYTF. Written as DNA, the CDR3 is TGTGCCAGCAGTAGGACCGTTCCTAACTATGGCTACACCTTC. This chain connects TRBV25-1 to TRBJ1-2; no definite D call. The germline V and J ends were trimmed by 5 bases and 0 bases, with 10 bases remaining between them. Germline-derived CDR1 and CDR2 are MGHDK and SYGVNS. This CDR3 is 14 amino acids long.

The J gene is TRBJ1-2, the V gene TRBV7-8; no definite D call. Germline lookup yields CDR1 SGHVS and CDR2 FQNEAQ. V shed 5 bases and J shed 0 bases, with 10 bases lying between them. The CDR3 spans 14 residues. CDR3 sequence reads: CASSQSWTNYGYTF. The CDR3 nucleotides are TGTGCCAGCAGCCAATCGTGGACTAACTATGGCTACACCTTC.

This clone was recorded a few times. CDR3 residues: CASSATGDSSYEQYF. The CDR3 coding sequence is TGTGCCAGCAGCGCGACAGGGGATAGCTCCTACGAGCAGTACTTC. The rearrangement links TRBV9 to TRBJ2-7, with 8 bases identical to TRBD1. The CDR3 consists of 15 residues. Trimming at V came to 3 bases and at J to 0 bases, leaving 5 bases not matched to a gene. The V gene's germline CDR1 is SGDLS and CDR2 YYNGEE.

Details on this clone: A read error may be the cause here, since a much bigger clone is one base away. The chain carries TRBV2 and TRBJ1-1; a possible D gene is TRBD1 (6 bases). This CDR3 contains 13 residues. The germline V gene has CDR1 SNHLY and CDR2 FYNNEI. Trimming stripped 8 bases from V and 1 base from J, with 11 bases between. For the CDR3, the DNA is TGTGCCAGCGGACCGGGACAGAACACTGAAGCTTTCTTT. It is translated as CASGPGQNTEAFF. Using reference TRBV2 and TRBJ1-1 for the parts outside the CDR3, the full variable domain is EPEVTQTPSHQVTQMGQEVILRCVPISNHLYFYWYRQILGQKVEFLVSFYNNEISEKSEIFDDQFSVERPDGSNFTLKIRSTKLEDSAMYFCASGPGQNTEAFFGQGTRLTVV.

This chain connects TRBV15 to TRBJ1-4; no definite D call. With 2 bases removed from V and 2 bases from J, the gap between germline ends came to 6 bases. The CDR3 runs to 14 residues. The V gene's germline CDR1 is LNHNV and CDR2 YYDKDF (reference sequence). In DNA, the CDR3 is TGTGCCACCAGCAGACCATGGACTAATGAAAAACTGTTTTTT. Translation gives CATSRPWTNEKLFF.

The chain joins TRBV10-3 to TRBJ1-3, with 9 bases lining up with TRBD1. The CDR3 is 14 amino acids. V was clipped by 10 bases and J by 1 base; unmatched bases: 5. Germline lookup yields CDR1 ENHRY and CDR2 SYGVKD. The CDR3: CATEDRGSGNTIYF. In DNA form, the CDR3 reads TGTGCCACCGAGGACAGGGGTTCTGGAAACACCATATATTTT.

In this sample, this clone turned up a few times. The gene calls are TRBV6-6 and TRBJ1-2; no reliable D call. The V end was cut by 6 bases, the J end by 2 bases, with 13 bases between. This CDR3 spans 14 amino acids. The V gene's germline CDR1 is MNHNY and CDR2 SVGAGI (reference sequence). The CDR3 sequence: CASSTPDGNYGYTF. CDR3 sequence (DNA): TGTGCCAGCAGCACCCCCGACGGGAACTATGGCTACACCTTC.

Here the CDR3 reads CASSQARQSEVETQYF. The CDR3 DNA sequence: TGCGCCAGCAGCCAAGCTCGGCAGTCAGAGGTAGAGACCCAGTACTTC. This chain links TRBV4-1 with TRBJ2-5; no clear D gene. Germline lookup yields CDR1 MGHRA and CDR2 YSYEKL. The CDR3 totals 16 residues. Trimming took 1 base from V and 4 from J, leaving 16 bases between them.

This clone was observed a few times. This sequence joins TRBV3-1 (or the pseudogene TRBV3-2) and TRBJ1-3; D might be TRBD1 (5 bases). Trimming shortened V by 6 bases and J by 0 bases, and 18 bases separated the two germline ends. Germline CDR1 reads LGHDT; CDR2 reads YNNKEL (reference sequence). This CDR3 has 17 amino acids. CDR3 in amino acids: CASSPRRGASSGNTIYF. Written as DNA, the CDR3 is TGTGCCAGCAGTCCCCGGCGTGGGGCGAGCTCTGGAAACACCATATATTTT.

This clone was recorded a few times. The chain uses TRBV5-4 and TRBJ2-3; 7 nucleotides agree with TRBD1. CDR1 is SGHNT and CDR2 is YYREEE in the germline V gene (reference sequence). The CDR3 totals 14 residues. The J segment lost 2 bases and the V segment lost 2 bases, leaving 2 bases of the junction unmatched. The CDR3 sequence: CASSFGTDTDTQYF. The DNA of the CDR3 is TGTGCCAGCAGCTTCGGGACAGACACAGATACGCAGTATTTT. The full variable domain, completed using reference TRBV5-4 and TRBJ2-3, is ETGVTQSPTHLIKTRGQQVTLRCSSQSGHNTVSWYQQALGQGPQFIFQYYREEENGRGNFPPRFSGLQFPNYSSELNVNALELDDSALYLCASSFGTDTDTQYFGPGTRLTVL.

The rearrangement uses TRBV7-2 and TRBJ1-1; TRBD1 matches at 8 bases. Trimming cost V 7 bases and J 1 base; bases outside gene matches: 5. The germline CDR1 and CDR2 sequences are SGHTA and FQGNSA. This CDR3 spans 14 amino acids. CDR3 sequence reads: CASTRQGPNTEAFF. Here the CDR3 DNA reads TGTGCCAGCACAAGACAGGGGCCGAACACTGAAGCTTTCTTT.

The CDR3 here is CATKTVLNYNEQFF. The DNA of the CDR3 is TGCGCCACAAAAACAGTCCTGAACTACAATGAGCAGTTCTTC. This chain links TRBV5-1 with TRBJ2-1, with D uncertain. CDR1 and CDR2 (germline): SGHRS, YFSETQ. Trimming left V 9 bases short and J 3 bases short, with 16 bases between. This CDR3 has 14 amino acids.

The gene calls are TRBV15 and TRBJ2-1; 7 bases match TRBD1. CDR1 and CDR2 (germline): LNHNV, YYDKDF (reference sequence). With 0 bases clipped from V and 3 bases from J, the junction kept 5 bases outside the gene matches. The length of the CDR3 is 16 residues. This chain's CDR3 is CATSREGDSFYNEQFF. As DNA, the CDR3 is TGTGCCACCAGCAGAGAGGGGGACAGTTTCTACAATGAGCAGTTCTTC.

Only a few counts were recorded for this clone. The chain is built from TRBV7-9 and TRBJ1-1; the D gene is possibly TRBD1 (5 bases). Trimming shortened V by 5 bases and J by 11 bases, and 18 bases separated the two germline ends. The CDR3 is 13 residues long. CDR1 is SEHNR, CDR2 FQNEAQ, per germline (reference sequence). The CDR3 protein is CASSRDWGPGAFF. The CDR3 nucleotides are TGTGCCAGCAGCCGAGATTGGGGCCCGGGGGCTTTCTTT.

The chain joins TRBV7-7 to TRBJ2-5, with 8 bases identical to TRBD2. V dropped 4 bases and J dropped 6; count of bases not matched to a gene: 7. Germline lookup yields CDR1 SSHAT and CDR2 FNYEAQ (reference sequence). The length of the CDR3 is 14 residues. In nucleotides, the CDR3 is TGTGCCAGCAGCTCGGGACTAGTTTCGCAGACCCAGTACTTC. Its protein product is CASSSGLVSQTQYF.